This T cell receptor beta chain is from a study of blood T cell repertoires in COVID-19. Study as a whole: Some COVID-19 samples were acute and others convalescent; all came from the United States, Italy and Spain. PBMCs, B-cell-depleted T cells, or T cells were the source of the cDNA or gDNA that made up the material.

Study processing details: Estimated nucleated cell counts came from reference gene primer amplification. TCRdb's copy holds only in-frame clones and misses some; the assay was immunoSEQ multiplex PCR. Clone size and the V and J calls come from that table; the DNA yielded D and trimming. The sample shows approximately 190,000 clones, 84% of them seen only once. This CDR3 spans 17 amino acids. Looked up from germline, CDR1 is SGHRS and CDR2 is YFSETQ. The V and J ends lost 5 bases and 6 bases, in that order; junction bases with no gene match: 16. The origin of this receptor is a woman aged 70-85 years with active or convalescent COVID-19. The sample consisted of peripheral blood. This chain uses TRBV5-1 with TRBJ2-2; 7 positions agree with TRBD1. CDR3 sequence: CASRGPRQGEIAGELFF. The CDR3 bases are TGCGCCAGCAGGGGGCCCCGACAGGGTGAGATCGCCGGGGAGCTGTTTTTT. The full variable domain, in which reference TRBV5-1 and TRBJ2-2 provide the parts outside the CDR3, is KAGVTQTPRYLIKTRGQQVTLSCSPISGHRSVSWYQQTPGQGLQFLFEYFSETQRNKGNFPGRFSGRQFSNSRSEMNVSTLELGDSALYLCASRGPRQGEIAGELFFGEGSRLTVL.